This is a list of T cell receptor beta chains from one sample in a study of control samples from healthy donors and cancer patients. Repertoires were generated with immunoSEQ multiplex PCR, while TCRdb's copy carries only in-frame clones and drops some. The sample has roughly 120,000 clones; 75% to 90% are singletons. The sample comprised PBMCs. The receptors here all came from a woman in her 50s with colorectal cancer. Both conserved end residues are part of each CDR3. A D gene is named only where the DNA matches it firmly. The size of a clone is reported for some rows only, either as once, few or many, or as a class for expanded clones.

J gene	D gene	clone size	V gene	CDR3 DNA	CDR3 protein
TRBJ2-7	.	.	TRBV10-3	TGTGCCATCGCCGACTCCTACGAGCAGTACTTC	CAIADSYEQYF
TRBJ2-1	TRBD2	.	TRBV28	TGTGCCAGCAGCCTGACTAGCGGGAGCTACAATGAGCAGTTCTTC	CASSLTSGSYNEQFF
TRBJ2-7	.	.	TRBV3-1/TRBV3-2	TGTGCCAGCAGCCCAGGACGAGCCTACGAGCAGTACTTC	CASSPGRAYEQYF
TRBJ1-4	TRBD1	.	TRBV2	TGTGCCAGCAGTCACGGACAGGGGCTGGATGAAAAACTGTTTTTT	CASSHGQGLDEKLFF
TRBJ2-7	.	.	TRBV5-6	TGTGCCAGCAGCTTAGGACCCAGCGAGCAGTACTTC	CASSLGPSEQYF
TRBJ1-3	.	.	TRBV23-1	TGCGCCAGCAGTCAATTCGCAGATGTTTTGGGGGCGGCTGGAAACACCATATATTTT	CASSQFADVLGAAGNTIYF
TRBJ2-3	TRBD2	few	TRBV24-1	TGTGCCACCAGTGACATAGCGGGGGGACTCACAGATACGCAGTATTTT	CATSDIAGGLTDTQYF
TRBJ2-3	.	.	TRBV11-2	TGTGCCAGCAGCTTATGGGCCCCCATCCCGTATTTT	CASSLWAPIPYF
TRBJ1-1	TRBD1	once	TRBV6-5	TGTGCCAGCAGACCCGACAGGGACGTGGCTGAAGCTTTCTTT	CASRPDRDVAEAFF
TRBJ1-4	.	few	TRBV30	TGTGCCTGTCAGAGATTAACTAATGAAAAACTGTTTTTT	CACQRLTNEKLFF
TRBJ2-5	.	.	TRBV25-1	TGTGCCACCCTTTACGAAGAGACCCAGTACTTC	CATLYEETQYF
TRBJ2-5	.	.	TRBV10-3	TGTGCCATCAGCCAGATCTTCCAAGAGACCCAGTACTTC	CAISQIFQETQYF